The 20 T cell receptor beta chains listed next were all sequenced from one sample in a study of shared clonotypes between healthy human individuals. The repertoire was sequenced with immunoSEQ multiplex PCR; TCRdb's copy has only in-frame clones and lacks some. The table records fewer than 3 million clones, roughly 90% of them present only once. Sequencing was carried out using naive CD4+ T cells from PBMCs. As to subset: CD45RA+ positively selected. These receptors were taken from a man younger than 30 in good health. Some clones in this sample may be carry-over from other donors' samples.

This clone was recorded a few times. The V and J genes are TRBV9 and TRBJ2-2, with 14 bases that match TRBD2. The CDR3 has 18 residues. The ends lost 4 bases at V and 0 bases at J; junction bases unmatched: 5. Germline V gene lookup returns CDR1 SGDLS and CDR2 YYNGEE. CDR3 sequence: CASSTRTSGRPNTGELFF. Here the CDR3 DNA reads TGTGCCAGCAGCACTCGGACTAGCGGGAGGCCGAACACCGGGGAGCTGTTTTTT. Full variable domain (rest looked up from reference TRBV9 and TRBJ2-2): DSGVTQTPKHLITATGQRVTLRCSPRSGDLSVYWYQQSLDQGLQFLIQYYNGEERAKGNILERFSAQQFPDLHSELNLSSLELGDSALYFCASSTRTSGRPNTGELFFGEGSRLTVL.

This chain connects TRBV5-1 to TRBJ1-2; 9 bases are a match to TRBD1. The CDR3 loop spans 14 amino acids. Germline V CDR1 and CDR2: SGHRS, YFSETQ. Trimming removed 4 bases from V and 8 bases from J; junction bases left unmatched: 9. As DNA, the CDR3 is TGCGCCAGCAGCCTGGGACAGGGAGGTAGCGGCTACACCTTC. This translates into CASSLGQGGSGYTF.

This clone was seen only once. The chain couples TRBV6-5 to TRBJ2-5, with D perhaps assigned TRBD1 or TRBD2 (7 bases each). In germline, CDR1 is MNHEY, CDR2 SVGAGI. There are 16 residues in the CDR3. Trimming left V 0 bases short and J 0 bases short, with 11 bases between. This CDR3 is CASSYSSGTDQETQYF. CDR3 DNA sequence: TGTGCCAGCAGTTACTCGAGCGGGACAGACCAAGAGACCCAGTACTTC.

This clone has a single count. This chain links TRBV4-2 with TRBJ2-3; TRBD1 matches 9 bases. CDR3 length equals 20 residues. Per the germline V gene, CDR1 is LGHNA and CDR2 is YNFKEQ. The V and J ends lost 0 bases and 4 bases, in that order; junction bases with no gene match: 17. CDR3 nucleotide sequence: TGTGCCAGCAGCCAAGACGAGGGACAGGGCCCGAGCGGGTGGGCAGATACGCAGTATTTT. As protein: CASSQDEGQGPSGWADTQYF.

This clone was recorded once. The chain recombines TRBV5-1 with TRBJ2-3; the match to TRBD2 covers 10 bases. This CDR3 has 15 residues. Germline V CDR1 and CDR2: SGHRS, YFSETQ. The V segment lost 5 bases and the J segment 5 bases; nucleotides outside the gene matches: 8. The CDR3 DNA reads TGCGCCAGCAGACCGGTAGCGGGAGGCCTAGATACGCAGTATTTT. Translating gives CASRPVAGGLDTQYF.

This clone was seen once. The rearrangement links TRBV10-3 to TRBJ2-1; the D is unclear. Germline V gene sequence: CDR1 ENHRY, CDR2 SYGVKD. Between the trimmed V and J ends, which lost 0 bases and 9 bases, there was a span of 6 bases. The CDR3 is 12 residues long. This CDR3 reads CAISESVGEQFF. The DNA of the CDR3 is TGTGCCATCAGTGAGTCCGTGGGTGAGCAGTTCTTC.

Turning to this clone: This CDR3 is also generated by other DNA sequences in the sample. The chain joins TRBV18 to TRBJ2-5, with 11 bases identical to TRBD2. Germline CDR1 and CDR2: KGHSH and LQKENI. The V segment lost 2 bases and the J segment 1 base; nucleotides outside the gene matches: 0. The CDR3 is 15 residues long. CDR3 sequence reads: CASSPGTSGQETQYF. The CDR3 DNA sequence: TGTGCCAGCTCACCAGGGACTAGCGGCCAAGAGACCCAGTACTTC. The variable domain in full, completed from reference TRBV18 and TRBJ2-5, reads NAGVMQNPRHLVRRRGQEARLRCSPMKGHSHVYWYRQLPEEGLKFMVYLQKENIIDESGMPKERFSAEFPKEGPSILRIQQVVRGDSAAYFCASSPGTSGQETQYFGPGTRLLVL.

The chain joins TRBV5-6 to TRBJ1-2; TRBD1 matches at 8 bases. The CDR3 spans 14 residues. J was trimmed by 8 bases and V by 4 bases; bases with no gene match: 10. Per germline, CDR1 SGHDT and CDR2 YYEEEE. The CDR3 sequence is CASSPGTGGSGYTF. The CDR3 region has the DNA TGTGCCAGCAGCCCTGGGACAGGAGGTTCCGGCTACACCTTC. Variable domain in full (rest from reference TRBV5-6 and TRBJ1-2): DAGVTQSPTHLIKTRGQQVTLRCSPKSGHDTVSWYQQALGQGPQFIFQYYEEEERQRGNFPDRFSGHQFPNYSSELNVNALLLGDSALYLCASSPGTGGSGYTFGSGTRLTVV.

The chain uses TRBV11-3 and TRBJ2-1; TRBD1 aligns across 8 bases. CDR1 and CDR2 from the germline V gene are SGHNT and YENEEA. Losses at the gene ends were 5 bases for V and 3 bases for J; bases not matched to a gene: 3. The CDR3 totals 14 residues. CDR3 DNA: TGTGCCAGCAGCAGGACAGGGAGCTACAATGAGCAGTTCTTC. It encodes CASSRTGSYNEQFF.

The chain joins TRBV5-4 to TRBJ2-1; 7 bases line up with TRBD2. This CDR3 contains 16 residues. CDR1 and CDR2 from the germline V gene are SGHNT and YYREEE (reference sequence). The junction had 17 bases not matched to a gene; V was cut back by 4 bases and J by 10 bases. CDR3 coding DNA: TGTGCCAGCAGCCCTCCCGGGGGGAGGGCCTCCTACGAGCAGTTCTTC. Translating gives CASSPPGGRASYEQFF.

This chain links TRBV5-1 with TRBJ1-1; 7 nucleotides line up with TRBD1. Germline V CDR1 and CDR2: SGHRS, YFSETQ. The length of the CDR3 is 17 residues. V was pared by 4 bases and J by 1 base, with 13 bases of the junction left unmatched. CDR3 loop: CASSLAPWDSSNTEAFF. In DNA, the CDR3 is TGCGCCAGCAGCCTTGCTCCTTGGGACAGCTCGAACACTGAAGCTTTCTTT.

In this sample, this clone turned up once. The sample holds other DNA sequences that translate to the same CDR3. This sequence joins TRBV27 and TRBJ1-2, with a weak D call TRBD1 (6 bases). The CDR3 spans 13 residues. Germline-derived CDR1 and CDR2 are MNHEY and SMNVEV (reference sequence). The germline V and J ends were trimmed by 6 bases and 0 bases, with 8 bases remaining between them. The CDR3: CASSYRANYGYTF. DNA of the CDR3: TGTGCCAGCAGCTACAGGGCTAACTATGGCTACACCTTC.

The V gene is TRBV28, the J gene TRBJ2-7; the match to TRBD1 covers 10 bases. The V gene's germline CDR1 is MDHEN and CDR2 SYDVKM. The CDR3 has 14 residues. Trimming removed 10 bases from V and 3 bases from J; junction bases left unmatched: 9. CDR3 sequence (DNA): TGTGCCACCGCCCCCGGGACAGGGGACTACGAGCAGTACTTC. This gives the protein CATAPGTGDYEQYF.

The chain employs TRBV29-1 and TRBJ2-3, with TRBD1 identical over 7 bases. Trimming cost V 3 bases and J 1 base; bases outside gene matches: 4. The CDR3 extends over 14 amino acids. Germline V CDR1 and CDR2: SQVTM, ANQGSEA. CDR3 sequence reads: CSVETGWGTDTQYF. CDR3 in DNA: TGCAGCGTTGAGACAGGGTGGGGCACAGATACGCAGTATTTT.

This sequence joins TRBV2 and TRBJ2-6; no reliable D call. V shed 5 bases and J shed 1 base, with 6 bases lying between them. Germline loops: CDR1 SNHLY, CDR2 FYNNEI. The length of the CDR3 is 14 residues. CDR3 sequence reads: CASSRVSGANVLTF. The CDR3 coding sequence is TGTGCCAGCAGTAGGGTATCTGGGGCCAACGTCCTGACTTTC.

This chain links TRBV5-5 with TRBJ2-7, with 12 bases aligning to TRBD1. This CDR3 comprises 15 residues. J lost 3 bases, V lost 4 bases, and 5 bases had no gene match. CDR1 is SGHKS, CDR2 YYEKEE, per germline (reference sequence). CDR3 DNA sequence: TGTGCCAGCAGCCCCGGGACAGGGGGCTTCTACGAGCAGTACTTC. Its protein product is CASSPGTGGFYEQYF. Supplemented by reference TRBV5-5 and TRBJ2-7, the full variable domain reads DAGVTQSPTHLIKTRGQQVTLRCSPISGHKSVSWYQQVLGQGPQFIFQYYEKEERGRGNFPDRFSARQFPNYSSELNVNALLLGDSALYLCASSPGTGGFYEQYFGPGTRLTVT.

V is TRBV9 and J is TRBJ2-1; 11 nucleotides agree with TRBD2. This CDR3 contains 19 residues. After removal of 0 bases from V and 2 bases from J, the junction contained 10 bases not matched to a gene. Germline CDR1 reads SGDLS; CDR2 reads YYNGEE. The CDR3 DNA is TGTGCCAGCAGCGTAGCTATACGGTCTAGCGGGAGGACCTACAATGAGCAGTTCTTC. The encoded protein is CASSVAIRSSGRTYNEQFF. Combining the CDR3 with reference TRBV9 and TRBJ2-1 gives the whole variable domain DSGVTQTPKHLITATGQRVTLRCSPRSGDLSVYWYQQSLDQGLQFLIQYYNGEERAKGNILERFSAQQFPDLHSELNLSSLELGDSALYFCASSVAIRSSGRTYNEQFFGPGTRLTVL.

This chain joins TRBV7-9 and TRBJ2-5, with 11 positions matching TRBD1. The DNA end is a closer match to TRBJ2-7, so the J assignment may be wrong. Germline V gene sequence: CDR1 SEHNR, CDR2 FQNEAQ (reference sequence). CDR3 length equals 13 residues. The CDR3 sequence: CASSRGQGGEQYF. CDR3 bases: TGTGCCAGCAGCAGGGGACAGGGGGGCGAGCAGTACTTC.

The table lists this clone with a few counts. Other DNA sequences in the same sample also yield this CDR3. The chain has TRBV5-1 and TRBJ2-5; D gene uncertain. Germline V gene lookup returns CDR1 SGHRS and CDR2 YFSETQ. This CDR3 region has 11 residues. Trimming removed 3 bases from V and 2 bases from J, with 2 bases in between. In DNA form, the CDR3 reads TGCGCCAGCAGCTCACAAGAGACCCAGTACTTC. This sequence encodes CASSSQETQYF.

Concerning this clone: The sample holds other DNA sequences that translate to the same CDR3. The genes are TRBV6-5 and TRBJ2-3; D gene ambiguous. CDR1 is MNHEY, CDR2 SVGAGI, per germline. V dropped 2 bases and J dropped 0 bases, with 3 bases sitting between them. This CDR3 spans 13 amino acids. The CDR3 DNA reads TGTGCCAGCAGTTACCCTAGCACAGATACGCAGTATTTT. Amino acid sequence: CASSYPSTDTQYF.